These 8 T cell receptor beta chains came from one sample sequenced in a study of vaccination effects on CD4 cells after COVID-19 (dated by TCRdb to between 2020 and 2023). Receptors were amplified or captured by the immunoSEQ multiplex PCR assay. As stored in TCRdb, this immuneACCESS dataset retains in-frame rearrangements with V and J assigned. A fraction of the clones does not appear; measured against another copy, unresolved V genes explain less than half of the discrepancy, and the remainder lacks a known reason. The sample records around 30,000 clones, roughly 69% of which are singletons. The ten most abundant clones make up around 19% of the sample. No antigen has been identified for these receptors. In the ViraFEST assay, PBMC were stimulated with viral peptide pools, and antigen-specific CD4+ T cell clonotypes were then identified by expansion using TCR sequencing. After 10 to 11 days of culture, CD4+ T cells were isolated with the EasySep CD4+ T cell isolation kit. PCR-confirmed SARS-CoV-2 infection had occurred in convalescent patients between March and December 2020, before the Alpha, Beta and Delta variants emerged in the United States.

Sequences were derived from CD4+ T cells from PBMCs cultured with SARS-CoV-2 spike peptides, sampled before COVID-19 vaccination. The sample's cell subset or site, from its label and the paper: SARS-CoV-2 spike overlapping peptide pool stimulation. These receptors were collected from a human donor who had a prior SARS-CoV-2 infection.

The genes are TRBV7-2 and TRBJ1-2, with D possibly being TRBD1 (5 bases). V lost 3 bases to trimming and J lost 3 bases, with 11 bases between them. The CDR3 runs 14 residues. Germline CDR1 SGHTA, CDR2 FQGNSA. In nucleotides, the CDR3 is TGTGCCAGCAGCTTGTCGGGGACCTACTATGGCTACACCTTC. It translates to CASSLSGTYYGYTF. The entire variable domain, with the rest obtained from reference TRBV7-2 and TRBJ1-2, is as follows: GAGVSQSPSNKVTEKGKDVELRCDPISGHTALYWYRQSLGQGLEFLIYFQGNSAPDKSGLPSDRFSAERTGGSVSTLTIQRTQQEDSAVYLCASSLSGTYYGYTFGSGTRLTVV.

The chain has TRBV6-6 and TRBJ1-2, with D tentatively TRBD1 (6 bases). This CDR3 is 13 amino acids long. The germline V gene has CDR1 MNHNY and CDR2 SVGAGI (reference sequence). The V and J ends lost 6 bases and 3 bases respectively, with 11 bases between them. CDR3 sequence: CASRGGGDYGYTF. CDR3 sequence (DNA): TGTGCCAGCAGAGGGGGGGGAGACTATGGCTACACCTTC.

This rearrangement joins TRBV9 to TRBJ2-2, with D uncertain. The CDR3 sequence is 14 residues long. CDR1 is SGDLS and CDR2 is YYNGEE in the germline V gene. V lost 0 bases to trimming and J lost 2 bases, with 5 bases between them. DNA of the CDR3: TGTGCCAGCAGCGTAGTATCAAACACCGGGGAGCTGTTTTTT. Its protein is CASSVVSNTGELFF.

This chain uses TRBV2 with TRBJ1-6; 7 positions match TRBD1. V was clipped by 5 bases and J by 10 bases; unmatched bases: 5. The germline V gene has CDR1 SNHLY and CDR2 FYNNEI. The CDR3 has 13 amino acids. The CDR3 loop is CASSPTGDSPLHF. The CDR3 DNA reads TGTGCCAGCAGTCCCACAGGGGACTCACCCCTCCACTTT.

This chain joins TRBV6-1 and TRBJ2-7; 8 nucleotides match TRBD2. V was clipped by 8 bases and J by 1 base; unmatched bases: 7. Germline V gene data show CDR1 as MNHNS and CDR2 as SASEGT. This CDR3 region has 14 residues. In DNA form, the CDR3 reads TGTGCCAGCGCGAGCGGGAGTTGGTCCTACGAGCAGTACTTC. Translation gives CASASGSWSYEQYF.

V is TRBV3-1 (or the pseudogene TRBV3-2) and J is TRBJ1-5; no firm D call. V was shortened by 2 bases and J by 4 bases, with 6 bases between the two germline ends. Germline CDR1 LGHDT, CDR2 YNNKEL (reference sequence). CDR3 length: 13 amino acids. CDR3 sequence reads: CASSQSPNQPQHF. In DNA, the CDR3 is TGTGCCAGCAGCCAATCCCCGAATCAGCCCCAGCATTTT.

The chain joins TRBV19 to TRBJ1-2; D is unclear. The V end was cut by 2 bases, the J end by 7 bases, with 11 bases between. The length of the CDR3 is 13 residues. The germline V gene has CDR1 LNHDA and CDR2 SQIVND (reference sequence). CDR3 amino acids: CASSITGLAGYTF. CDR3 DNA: TGTGCCAGTAGTATAACGGGGTTGGCTGGCTACACCTTC.

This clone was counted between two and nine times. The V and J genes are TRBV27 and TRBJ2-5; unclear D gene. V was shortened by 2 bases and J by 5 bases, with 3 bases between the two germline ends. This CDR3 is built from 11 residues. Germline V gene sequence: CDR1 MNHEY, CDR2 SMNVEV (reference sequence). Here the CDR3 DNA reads TGTGCCAGCAGTTTAATGGAGACCCAGTACTTC. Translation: CASSLMETQYF.